This T cell receptor (beta chain) came from a study of response to subunit inactivated influenza vaccine. A few counts support this clonotype. Its antigen is unidentified. General study points: Only a handful of new T cells, the authors suggested, are recruited with each seasonal influenza vaccination.

Germline V lookup: CDR1 LNHNV, CDR2 YYDKDF (reference sequence). Trimming cost V 8 bases and J 0 bases, with 17 bases left between them. The CDR3 covers 16 residues. MiXCR was run by TCRdb on the RT-PCR reads, yielding one entry per CDR3 protein. The top ten hold around 13% of the sample, which has 500,000 to 600,000 distinct CDR3 sequences, 10% to 15% seen once. The sample was PBMCs from blood, taken roughly 47 days after vaccination. The chain is built from TRBV15 and TRBJ2-4; D is possibly TRBD2 (5 bases). The TCR originated in a man aged 50 to 59 who received an inactivated influenza vaccine. CDR3 protein: CATQQYTGLAKNIQYF. The CDR3 nucleotides read TGTGCCACCCAACAATATACGGGGTTAGCCAAAAACATTCAGTACTTC.